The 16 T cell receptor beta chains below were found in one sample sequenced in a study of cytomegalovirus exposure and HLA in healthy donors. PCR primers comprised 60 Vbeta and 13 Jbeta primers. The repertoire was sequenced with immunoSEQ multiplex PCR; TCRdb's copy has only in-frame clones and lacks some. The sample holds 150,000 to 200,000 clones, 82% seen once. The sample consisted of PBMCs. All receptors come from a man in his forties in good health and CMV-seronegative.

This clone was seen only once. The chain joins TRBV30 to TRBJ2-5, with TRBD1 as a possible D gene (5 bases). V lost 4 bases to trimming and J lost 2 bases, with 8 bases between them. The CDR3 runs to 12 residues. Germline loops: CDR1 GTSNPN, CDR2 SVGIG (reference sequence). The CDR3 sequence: CAWKGDQETQYF. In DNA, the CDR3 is TGTGCCTGGAAAGGGGATCAAGAGACCCAGTACTTC.

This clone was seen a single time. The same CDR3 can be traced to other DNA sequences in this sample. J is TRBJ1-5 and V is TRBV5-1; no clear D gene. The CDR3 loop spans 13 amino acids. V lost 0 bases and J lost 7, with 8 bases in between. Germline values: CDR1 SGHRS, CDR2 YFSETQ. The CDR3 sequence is CASSLVSGQPQHF. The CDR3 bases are TGCGCCAGCAGCTTGGTCTCAGGACAGCCCCAGCATTTT.

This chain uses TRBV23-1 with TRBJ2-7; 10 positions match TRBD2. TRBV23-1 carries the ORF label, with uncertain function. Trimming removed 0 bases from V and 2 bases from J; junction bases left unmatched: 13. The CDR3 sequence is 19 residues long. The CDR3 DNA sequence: TGCGCCAGCAGTCAATCGGGGGTAGCGGGGGGCCGTCCAACCTACGAGCAGTACTTC. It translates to CASSQSGVAGGRPTYEQYF.

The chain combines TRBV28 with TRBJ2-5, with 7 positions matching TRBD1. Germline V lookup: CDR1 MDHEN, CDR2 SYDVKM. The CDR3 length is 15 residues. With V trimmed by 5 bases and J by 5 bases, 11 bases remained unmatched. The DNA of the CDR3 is TGTGCCAGCAGTACCGGGACAGCCCCGGTCGAGACCCAGTACTTC. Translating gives CASSTGTAPVETQYF.

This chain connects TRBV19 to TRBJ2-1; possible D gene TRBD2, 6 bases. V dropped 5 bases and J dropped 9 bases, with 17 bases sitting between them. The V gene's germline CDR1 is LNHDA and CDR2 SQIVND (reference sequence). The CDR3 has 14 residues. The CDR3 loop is CASSRLGVLGEQFF. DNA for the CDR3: TGTGCCAGTAGTCGACTAGGGGTTTTAGGTGAGCAGTTCTTC.

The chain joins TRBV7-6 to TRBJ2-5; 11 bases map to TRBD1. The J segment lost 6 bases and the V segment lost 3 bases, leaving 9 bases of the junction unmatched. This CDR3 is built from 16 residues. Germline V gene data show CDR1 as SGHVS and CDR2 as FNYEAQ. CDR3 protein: CASSFAGTGGFKTQYF. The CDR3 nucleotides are TGTGCCAGCAGCTTTGCCGGGACAGGGGGTTTCAAGACCCAGTACTTC.

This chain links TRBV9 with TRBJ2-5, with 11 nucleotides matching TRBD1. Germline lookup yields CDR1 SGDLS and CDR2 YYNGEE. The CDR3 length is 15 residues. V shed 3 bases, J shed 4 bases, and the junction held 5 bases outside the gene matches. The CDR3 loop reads CASSAGQGARETQYF. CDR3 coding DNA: TGTGCCAGCAGCGCCGGACAGGGGGCGCGAGAGACCCAGTACTTC.

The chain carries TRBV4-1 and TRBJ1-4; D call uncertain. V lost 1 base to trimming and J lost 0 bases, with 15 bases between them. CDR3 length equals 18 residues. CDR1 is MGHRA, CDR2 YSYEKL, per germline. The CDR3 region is CASSQGPIRRTTNEKLFF. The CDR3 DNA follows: TGCGCCAGCAGCCAAGGGCCCATCCGGCGGACAACTAATGAAAAACTGTTTTTT.

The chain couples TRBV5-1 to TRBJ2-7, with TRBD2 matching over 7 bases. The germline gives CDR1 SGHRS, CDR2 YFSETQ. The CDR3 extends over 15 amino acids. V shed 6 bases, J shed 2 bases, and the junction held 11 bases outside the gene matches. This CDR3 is CASTLGERGPYEQYF. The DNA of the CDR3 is TGCGCCAGCACCCTGGGGGAGCGGGGACCCTACGAGCAGTACTTC.

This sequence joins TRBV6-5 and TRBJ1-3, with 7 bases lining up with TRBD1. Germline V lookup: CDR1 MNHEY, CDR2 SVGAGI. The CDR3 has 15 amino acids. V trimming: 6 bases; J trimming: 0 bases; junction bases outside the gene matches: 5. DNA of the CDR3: TGTGCCAGCAGAGTAGACAGGGCCTCTGGAAACACCATATATTTT. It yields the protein CASRVDRASGNTIYF.

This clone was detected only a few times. The CDR3 spells CASSRQDEQFF. For the CDR3, the DNA is TGTGCCAGCAGCCGCCAGGATGAGCAGTTCTTC. The rearrangement joins TRBV9 to TRBJ2-1; the D is unclear. Germline values: CDR1 SGDLS, CDR2 YYNGEE. Trimming removed 4 bases at V and 8 bases at J, with 7 bases between. This CDR3 is 11 amino acids long.

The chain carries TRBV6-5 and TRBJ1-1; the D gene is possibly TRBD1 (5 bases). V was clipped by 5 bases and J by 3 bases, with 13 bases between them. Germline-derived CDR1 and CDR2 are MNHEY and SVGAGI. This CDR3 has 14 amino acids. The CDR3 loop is CASSPPPGYTEAFF. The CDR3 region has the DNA TGTGCCAGCAGTCCTCCTCCAGGGTACACTGAAGCTTTCTTT.

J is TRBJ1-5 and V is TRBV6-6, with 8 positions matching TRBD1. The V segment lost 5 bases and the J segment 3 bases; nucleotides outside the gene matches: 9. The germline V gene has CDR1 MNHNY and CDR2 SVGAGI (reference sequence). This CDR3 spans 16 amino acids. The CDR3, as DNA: TGTGCCAGCAGTAACGACAGGGGACGGATCAATCAGCCCCAGCATTTT. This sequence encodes CASSNDRGRINQPQHF.

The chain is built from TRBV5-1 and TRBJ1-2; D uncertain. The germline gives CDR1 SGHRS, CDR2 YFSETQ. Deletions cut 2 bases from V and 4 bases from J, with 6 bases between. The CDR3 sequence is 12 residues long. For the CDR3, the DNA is TGCGCCAGCAGCTTAGAAGCCTATGGCTACACCTTC. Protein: CASSLEAYGYTF.

The CDR3 sequence: CASSLQQLHYEQYF. CDR3 nucleotides: TGTGCCAGCAGCCTCCAACAGTTGCACTACGAGCAGTACTTC. This chain joins TRBV5-5 and TRBJ2-7; D is uncertain. This CDR3 spans 14 amino acids. V lost 4 bases to trimming and J lost 3 bases, with 14 bases between them. CDR1 and CDR2 (germline): SGHKS, YYEKEE (reference sequence).

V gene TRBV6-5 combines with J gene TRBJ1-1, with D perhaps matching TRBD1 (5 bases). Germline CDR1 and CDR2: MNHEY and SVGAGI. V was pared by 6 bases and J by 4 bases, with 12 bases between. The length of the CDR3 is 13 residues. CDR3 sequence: CASSPPGGTEAFF. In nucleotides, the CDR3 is TGTGCCAGCAGCCCACCGGGGGGCACTGAAGCTTTCTTT.